Sequencing of this T cell receptor (beta chain) was carried out in a study of OX40 agonist ivuxolimab in advanced cancers. Across the whole study: Ivuxolimab was administered intravenously to patients at 0.01 to 10 mg/kg every 2 weeks.

Germline CDR1 and CDR2: MNHNS and SASEGT. This CDR3 is 12 amino acids long. Trimming removed 5 bases at V and 3 bases at J, with 7 bases between. It was autoimmune disease history or systemic immunosuppression that excluded patients. The study sampled blood at baseline, cycle 4 day 1, and cycle 7 day 1. In this sample, this clone turned up once. Its antigen remains unidentified. Study-level results: Partial responders treated at 0.1-3.0 mg/kg exhibited clonal expansion among the lowest measured.

Sequenced by immunoSEQ multiplex PCR; TCRdb stores in-frame clones only, minus some. The table records 35,000 to 45,000 clones, 85% to 90% of them present only once. The sample here was CD4+ or CD8+ T cells sorted from blood, taken in a trial of the OX40 agonist ivuxolimab. The rearrangement links TRBV6-1 to TRBJ1-1; D possibly corresponds to TRBD1 (5 bases). This receptor was obtained from an adult with an advanced solid tumor such as melanoma, head and neck, liver or kidney cancer. The CDR3 DNA follows: TGTGCCAGCAGTTCCAGGGACACTGAAGCTTTCTTT. Translating it yields CASSSRDTEAFF.